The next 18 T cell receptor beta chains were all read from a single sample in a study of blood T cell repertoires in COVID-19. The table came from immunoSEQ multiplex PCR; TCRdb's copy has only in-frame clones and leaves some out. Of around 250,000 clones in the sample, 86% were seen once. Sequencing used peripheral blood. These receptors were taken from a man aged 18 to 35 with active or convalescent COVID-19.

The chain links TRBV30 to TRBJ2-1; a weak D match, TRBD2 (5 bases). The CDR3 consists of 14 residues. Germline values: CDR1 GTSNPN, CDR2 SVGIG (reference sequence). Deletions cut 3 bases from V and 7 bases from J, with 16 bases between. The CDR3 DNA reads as TGTGCCTGGAGGCCTAAGCGGACTCTTAATGAGCAGTTCTTC. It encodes CAWRPKRTLNEQFF.

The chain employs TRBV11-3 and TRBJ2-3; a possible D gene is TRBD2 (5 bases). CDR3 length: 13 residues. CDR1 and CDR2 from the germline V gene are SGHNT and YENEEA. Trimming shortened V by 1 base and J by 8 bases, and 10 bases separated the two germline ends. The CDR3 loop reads CASSLAPGGTQYF. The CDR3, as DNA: TGTGCCAGCAGCTTAGCCCCTGGAGGTACGCAGTATTTT.

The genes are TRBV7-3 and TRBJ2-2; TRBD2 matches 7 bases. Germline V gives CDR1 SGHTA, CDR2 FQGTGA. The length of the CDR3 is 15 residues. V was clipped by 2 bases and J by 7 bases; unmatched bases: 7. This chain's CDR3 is CASSLPGLVSGELFF. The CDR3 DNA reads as TGTGCCAGCAGCTTACCCGGACTAGTTAGCGGGGAGCTGTTTTTT.

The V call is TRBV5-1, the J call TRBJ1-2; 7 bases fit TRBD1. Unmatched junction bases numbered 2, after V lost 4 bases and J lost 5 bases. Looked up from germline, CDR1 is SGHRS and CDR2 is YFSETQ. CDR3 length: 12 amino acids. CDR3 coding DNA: TGCGCCAGCAGCGAGACAGGGTATGGCTACACCTTC. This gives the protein CASSETGYGYTF.

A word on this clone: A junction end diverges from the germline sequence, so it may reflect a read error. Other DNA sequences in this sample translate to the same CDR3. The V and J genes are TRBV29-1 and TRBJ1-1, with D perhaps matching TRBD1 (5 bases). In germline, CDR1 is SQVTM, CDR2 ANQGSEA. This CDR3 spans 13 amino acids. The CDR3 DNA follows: TGCAGCGGCACGACAGAACCGAACACTGAAGCTTTTTTT. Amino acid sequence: CSGTTEPNTEAFF.

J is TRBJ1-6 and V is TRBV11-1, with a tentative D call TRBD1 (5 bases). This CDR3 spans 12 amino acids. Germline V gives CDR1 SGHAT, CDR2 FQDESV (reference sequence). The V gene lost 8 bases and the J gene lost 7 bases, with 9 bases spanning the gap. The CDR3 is CASGHLNSPLHF. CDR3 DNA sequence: TGTGCCAGCGGACACTTAAATTCACCCCTCCACTTT.

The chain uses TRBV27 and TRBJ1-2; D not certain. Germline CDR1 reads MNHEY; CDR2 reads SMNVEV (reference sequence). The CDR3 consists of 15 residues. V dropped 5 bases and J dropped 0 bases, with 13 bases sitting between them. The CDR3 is CASSLLSGANYGYTF. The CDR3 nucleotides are TGTGCCAGCAGTCTATTGAGTGGAGCTAACTATGGCTACACCTTC.

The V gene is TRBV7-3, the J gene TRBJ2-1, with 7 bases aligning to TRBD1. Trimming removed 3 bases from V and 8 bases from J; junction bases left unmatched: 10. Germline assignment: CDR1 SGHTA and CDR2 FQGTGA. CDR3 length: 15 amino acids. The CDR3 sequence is CASSFQNRGRDEQFF. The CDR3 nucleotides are TGTGCCAGCAGCTTCCAAAACAGGGGACGGGATGAGCAGTTCTTC.

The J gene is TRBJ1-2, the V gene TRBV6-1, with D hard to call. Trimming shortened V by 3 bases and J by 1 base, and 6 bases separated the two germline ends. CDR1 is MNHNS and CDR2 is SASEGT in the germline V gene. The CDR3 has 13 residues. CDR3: CASSDFYNYGYTF. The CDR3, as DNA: TGTGCCAGCAGTGATTTCTATAACTATGGCTACACCTTC.

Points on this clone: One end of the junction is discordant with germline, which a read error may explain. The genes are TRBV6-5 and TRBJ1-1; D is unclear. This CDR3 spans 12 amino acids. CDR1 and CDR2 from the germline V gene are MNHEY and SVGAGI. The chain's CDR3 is CASRSPGLVAFF. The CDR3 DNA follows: TGTGCCAGCAGGTCGCCCGGTCTCGTTGCTTTTTTT.

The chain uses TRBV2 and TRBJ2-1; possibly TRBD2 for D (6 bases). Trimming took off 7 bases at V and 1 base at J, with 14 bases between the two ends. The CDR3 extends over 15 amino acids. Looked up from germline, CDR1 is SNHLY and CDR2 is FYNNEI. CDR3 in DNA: TGTGCCAGCAAAGTCGCGGGGCCGTCCTACAATGAGCAGTTCTTC. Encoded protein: CASKVAGPSYNEQFF. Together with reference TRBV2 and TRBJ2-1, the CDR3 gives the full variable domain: EPEVTQTPSHQVTQMGQEVILRCVPISNHLYFYWYRQILGQKVEFLVSFYNNEISEKSEIFDDQFSVERPDGSNFTLKIRSTKLEDSAMYFCASKVAGPSYNEQFFGPGTRLTVL.

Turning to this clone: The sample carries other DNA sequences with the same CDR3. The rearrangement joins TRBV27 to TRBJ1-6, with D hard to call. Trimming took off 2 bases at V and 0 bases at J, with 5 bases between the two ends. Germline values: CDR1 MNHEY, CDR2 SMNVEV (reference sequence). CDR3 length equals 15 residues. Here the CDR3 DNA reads TGTGCCAGCAGTTTAGCCAGCTCCTATAATTCACCCCTCCACTTT. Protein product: CASSLASSYNSPLHF.

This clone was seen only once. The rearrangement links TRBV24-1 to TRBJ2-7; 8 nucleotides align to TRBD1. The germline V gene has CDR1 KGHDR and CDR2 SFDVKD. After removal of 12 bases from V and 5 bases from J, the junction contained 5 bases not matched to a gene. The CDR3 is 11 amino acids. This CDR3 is CAVTGGNEQYF. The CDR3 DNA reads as TGTGCCGTTACAGGGGGGAACGAGCAGTACTTC.

As DNA, the CDR3 is TGTGCCAGCAGCACCATCTTGACAGGGGGTAGTGAACTGTTTTTT. Its translation is CASSTILTGGSELFF. The chain is built from TRBV28 and TRBJ1-4, with 9 bases matching TRBD1. The junction had 14 bases not matched to a gene; V was cut back by 6 bases and J by 12 bases. CDR3 length equals 15 residues. From germline, CDR1 is MDHEN and CDR2 SYDVKM. The full variable domain, its missing parts supplied by reference TRBV28 and TRBJ1-4, is DVKVTQSSRYLVKRTGEKVFLECVQDMDHENMFWYRQDPGLGLRLIYFSYDVKMKEKGDIPEGYSVSREKKERFSLILESASTNQTSMYLCASSTILTGGSELFFGSGTQLSVL.

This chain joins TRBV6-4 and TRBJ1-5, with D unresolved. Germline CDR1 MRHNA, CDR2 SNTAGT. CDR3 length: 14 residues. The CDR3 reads CEKREFGSNQPQHF. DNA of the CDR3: TGTGAGAAAAGGGAGTTCGGAAGCAATCAGCCCCAGCATTTT.

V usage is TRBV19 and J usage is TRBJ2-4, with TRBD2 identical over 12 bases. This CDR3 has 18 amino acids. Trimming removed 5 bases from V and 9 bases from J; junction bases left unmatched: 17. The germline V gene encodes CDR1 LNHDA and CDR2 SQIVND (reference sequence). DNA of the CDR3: TGTGCCAGTAGTCAGACAGGGAAGTCCCTAGCGGGAGGGGGCATTCAGTACTTC. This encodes CASSQTGKSLAGGGIQYF.

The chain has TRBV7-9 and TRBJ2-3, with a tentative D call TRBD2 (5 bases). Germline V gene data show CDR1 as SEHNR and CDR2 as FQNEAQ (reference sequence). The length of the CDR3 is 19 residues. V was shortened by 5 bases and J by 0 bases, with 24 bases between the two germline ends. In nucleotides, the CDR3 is TGTGCCAGCAGCCTCACGAGGGATGGTGGGTACCCCAGCACAGATACGCAGTATTTT. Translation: CASSLTRDGGYPSTDTQYF.

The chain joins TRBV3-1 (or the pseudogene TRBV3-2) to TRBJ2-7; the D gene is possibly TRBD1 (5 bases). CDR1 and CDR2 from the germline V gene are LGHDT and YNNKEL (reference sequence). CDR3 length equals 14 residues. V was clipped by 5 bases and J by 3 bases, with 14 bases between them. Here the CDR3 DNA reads TGTGCCAGCAGCGTCCAGGGAAGTAGCTACGAGCAGTACTTC. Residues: CASSVQGSSYEQYF.